This T cell receptor beta chain was captured by sequencing in a study of T cells in Graves' hyperthyroidism and ophthalmopathy. The investigators amplified TCR beta CDR3 regions from RNA transcripts. Carried out on the TCR CDR3, a first-round RT-PCR used the HTBI primer set. TCRdb used MiXCR to reprocess the multiplex PCR reads, holding one entry per CDR3 protein. The sample includes hundreds of thousands of distinct CDR3 sequences, less than 15% seen only once; the top ten take less than 10%. General study points: Ophthalmopathy, which appeared later, was predicted by the model a median approximately six months before onset. From stable hyperthyroidism, ophthalmopathy was separated by a 13 V-J model. Appearing also in blood were most of the thyroid clonotypes expanded above 0.001.

Each 10 ml fresh peripheral blood draw supplied the PBMCs. This clonotype was recorded at least ten times. Antigen specificity is unknown. This CDR3 comprises 14 residues. V lost 8 bases to trimming and J lost 1 base; unmatched junction nucleotides: 2. This clonotype was sampled from a woman aged 18-35 years with Graves' hyperthyroidism. V is TRBV12-3 or TRBV12-4 and J is TRBJ2-2; 9 positions agree with TRBD1. The source material was blood. The CDR3 sequence is CASGDRVNTGELFF. The CDR3 DNA reads as TGTGCCAGCGGGGACAGGGTGAACACCGGGGAGCTGTTTTTT.